This T cell receptor beta chain was sequenced during a study of T cell responses to AZD1222 COVID-19 vaccine. Study in general: Pooling covered second doses at about 4 or about 12 weeks.

This CDR3 region has 13 residues. Germline CDR1 reads SGHVS; CDR2 reads FNYEAQ. Trimming cost V 7 bases and J 8 bases; bases outside gene matches: 8. Study-level points and caveats: Breadth and depth of Spike-specific TCRs rose after two AZD1222 doses. Most donors were white British and more were female, and clonal diversity was possibly underestimated.

About this clone: Its specificity is unknown.

The protocol was immunoSEQ multiplex PCR, while the TCRdb copy is restricted to in-frame clones and leaves out a portion. Of about 120,000 clones listed, roughly 89% were seen once; the top ten hold 5% to 5.5%. The sample consisted of peripheral blood, taken on day 0 of AZD1222 vaccination. The source of this sequence is an adult in good health. This rearrangement joins TRBV7-6 to TRBJ2-1; 7 positions match TRBD1. This CDR3 reads CASNSIGTDEQFF. As DNA, the CDR3 is TGTGCCAGCAATTCTATCGGGACAGATGAGCAGTTCTTC.